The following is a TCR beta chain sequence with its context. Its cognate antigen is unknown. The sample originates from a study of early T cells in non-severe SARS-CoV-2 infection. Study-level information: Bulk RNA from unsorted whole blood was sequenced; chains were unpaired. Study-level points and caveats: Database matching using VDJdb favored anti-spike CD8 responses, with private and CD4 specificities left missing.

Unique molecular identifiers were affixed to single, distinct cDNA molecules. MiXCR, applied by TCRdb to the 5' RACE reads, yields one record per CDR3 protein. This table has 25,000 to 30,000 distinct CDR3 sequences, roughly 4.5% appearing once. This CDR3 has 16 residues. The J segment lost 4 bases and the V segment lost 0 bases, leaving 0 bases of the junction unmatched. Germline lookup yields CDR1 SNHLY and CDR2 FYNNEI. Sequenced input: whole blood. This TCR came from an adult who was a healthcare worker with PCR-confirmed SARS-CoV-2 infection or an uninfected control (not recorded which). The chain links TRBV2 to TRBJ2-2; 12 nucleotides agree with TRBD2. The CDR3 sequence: CASSEAGLAGTGELFF. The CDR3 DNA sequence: TGTGCCAGCAGTGAAGCGGGACTAGCGGGCACCGGGGAGCTGTTTTTT.